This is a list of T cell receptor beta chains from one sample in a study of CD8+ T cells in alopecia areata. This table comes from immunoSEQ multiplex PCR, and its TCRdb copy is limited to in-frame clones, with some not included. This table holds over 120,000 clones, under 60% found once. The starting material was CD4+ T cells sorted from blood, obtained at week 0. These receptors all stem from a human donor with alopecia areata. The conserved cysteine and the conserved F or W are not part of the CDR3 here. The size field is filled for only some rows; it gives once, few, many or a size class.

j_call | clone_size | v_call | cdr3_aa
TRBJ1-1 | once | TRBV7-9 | ASSRTASWGKNTEAF
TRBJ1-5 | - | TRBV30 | AWSTELNQPQH
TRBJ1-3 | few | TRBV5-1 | ASSLAGQGSGNTIY
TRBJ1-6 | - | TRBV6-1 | ASSTQGADNSPLH
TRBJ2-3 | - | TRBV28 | ASSNPYRGPSTDTQY
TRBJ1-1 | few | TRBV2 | ASKTGRNTEAF
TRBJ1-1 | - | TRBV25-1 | ASRTTSTEAF
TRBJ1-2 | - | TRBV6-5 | ASRGRTNYGYT
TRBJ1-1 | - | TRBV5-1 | ASRADREAF
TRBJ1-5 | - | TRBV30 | AWGGTDGYQPQH
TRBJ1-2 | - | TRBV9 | ASSGTGRWADGYT
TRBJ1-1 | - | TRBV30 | AWRELTGRIEAF
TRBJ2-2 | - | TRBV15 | ATSSLGLAAGELF
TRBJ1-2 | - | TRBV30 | AWSAVTNYGYT